The following is a T cell receptor (beta chain) sequence with its context. TCRdb's table, derived via immunoSEQ multiplex PCR, lists solely in-frame clones and lacks some. The data hold around 220,000 clones, with around 80% observed a single time. The entry originates in a study of cytomegalovirus exposure and HLA in healthy donors. Overall study: The same platform was used for the 95 to 150 validation repertoires and the 600 to 850 first-cohort repertoires, a later analysis reported.

V was clipped by 0 bases and J by 2 bases, with 11 bases between them. The CDR3 totals 15 residues. In germline, CDR1 is LGHNA, CDR2 YNFKEQ. Sequenced material: PBMCs. The receptor comes from a woman in her thirties in good health and CMV-seropositive. V gene TRBV4-2 combines with J gene TRBJ2-7; D unresolved. CDR3 loop: CASSQDFGDPYEQYF. CDR3 bases: TGTGCCAGCAGCCAAGATTTTGGGGATCCCTACGAGCAGTACTTC.